This paragraph covers one T cell receptor (beta chain) sequence. The CDR3 contains 19 residues. Germline CDR1 is DFQATT and CDR2 is SNEGSKA (reference sequence). V lost 1 base to trimming and J lost 0 bases; unmatched junction nucleotides: 9. The sample originates from a study of T-cell memory formation after mild COVID-19. TCRdb processed the 5' RACE reads anew with MiXCR; each CDR3 protein has one entry. The table lists roughly 560,000 distinct CDR3 sequences, about a fifth of them singletons. The chain is built from TRBV20-1 and TRBJ2-3, with 14 bases lining up with TRBD2. The sequencing input was PBMCs or a T cell subset sorted from them (not recorded which). The TCR comes from an adult woman who had mild COVID-19 (a few samples of this study predate the infection). Cell type and time point are not known. CDR3 bases: TGCAGTGCTAGAGGGACTAGCGGGAGGCCCGCCTCTAGCACAGATACGCAGTATTTT. Translating gives CSARGTSGRPASSTDTQYF.